This T cell receptor (beta chain) was captured in a study of blood T cell repertoires in COVID-19. About the research overall: The United States, Italy and Spain supplied acute and convalescent COVID-19 samples.

This clone was detected only once. Seattle patient enrollment occurred during active infection, with longitudinal follow-up thereafter. Germline V gives CDR1 SEHNR, CDR2 FQNEAQ (reference sequence). V was cut by 4 bases and J by 3 bases, with 18 bases left in between. The CDR3 length is 16 residues. Study processing details: The authors estimated nucleated cell counts from reference gene primer amplification. Using immunoSEQ multiplex PCR, the repertoire was profiled, and TCRdb retains in-frame clones only, with some absent. V, J and clone size reflect that table, while D and trimming were determined from the DNA. The sample lists 540,000 or so clones; around 90% were seen once.

This TCR was recovered from a woman between 50 and 59 years old with COVID-19, enrolled during active disease. V and J are TRBV7-9 and TRBJ1-1; possibly TRBD1 for D (6 bases). Sequencing was done on a sample of peripheral blood. This CDR3 is CASSSRPTGPDTEAFF. DNA for the CDR3: TGTGCCAGCAGCTCCCGTCCGACAGGTCCTGACACTGAAGCTTTCTTT. Full variable domain (remainder filled in from reference TRBV7-9 and TRBJ1-1): DTGVSQNPRHKITKRGQNVTFRCDPISEHNRLYWYRQTLGQGPEFLTYFQNEAQLEKSRLLSDRFSAERPKGSFSTLEIQRTEQGDSAMYLCASSSRPTGPDTEAFFGQGTRLTVV.